This T cell receptor beta chain was sequenced during a study of response to subunit inactivated influenza vaccine. Study outcomes and limitations: The authors proposed limited new T cell recruitment per seasonal influenza vaccination.

CDR1 and CDR2 from the germline V gene are SGHTA and FQGNSA. The CDR3 consists of 13 residues. The V gene lost 2 bases and the J gene lost 4 bases, with 7 bases spanning the gap. TCRdb ran MiXCR on the RT-PCR reads and lists one entry per CDR3 protein. Of about 570,000 distinct CDR3 sequences in the sample, over 9% were seen once. This clonotype appeared a few times. Its target is unknown. These same records also appear under a second study, on T cells expressing NK-cell markers. Per that paper: Researchers built TCR beta cDNA using 5'RACE template switching with UMIs. The use of an anti-gamma-delta TCR antibody, which was added in several experiments, restricted sorting to T cells expressing alpha-beta TCR. Dominant NKG2C+ clonotypes made up roughly 1.0-8% of CD8+ T cells in roughly six donors. In a handful of donors, these clonotypes also led the CD3+CD56-NKG2C+ fraction.

V is TRBV7-2 and J is TRBJ2-3; D gene unclear. This clonotype was sampled from a man aged 45-65 years who received an inactivated influenza vaccine. The specimen comprised PBMCs from blood, sampled on the day of vaccination. In DNA form, the CDR3 reads TGTGCCAGCAGCTTATTTGCTGCAGATACGCAGTATTTT. This sequence encodes CASSLFAADTQYF.